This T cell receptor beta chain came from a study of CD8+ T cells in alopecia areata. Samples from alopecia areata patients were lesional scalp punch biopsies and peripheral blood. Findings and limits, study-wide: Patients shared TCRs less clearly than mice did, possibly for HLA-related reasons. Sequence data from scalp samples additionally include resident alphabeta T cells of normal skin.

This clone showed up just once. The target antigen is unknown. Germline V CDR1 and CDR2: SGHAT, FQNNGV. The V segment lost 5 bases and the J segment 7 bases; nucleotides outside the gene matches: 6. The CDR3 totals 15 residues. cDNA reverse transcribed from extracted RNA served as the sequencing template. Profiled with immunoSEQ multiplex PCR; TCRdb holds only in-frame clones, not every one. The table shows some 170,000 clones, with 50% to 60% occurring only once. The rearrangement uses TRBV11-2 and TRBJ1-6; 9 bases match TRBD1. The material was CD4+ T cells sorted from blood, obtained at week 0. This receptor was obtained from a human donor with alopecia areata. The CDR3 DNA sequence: TGTGCCAGCAGCGGCGGGACAGGGCACAATTCACCCCTCCACTTT. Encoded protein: CASSGGTGHNSPLHF. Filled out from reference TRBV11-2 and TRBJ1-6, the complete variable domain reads EAGVAQSPRYKIIEKRQSVAFWCNPISGHATLYWYQQILGQGPKLLIQFQNNGVVDDSQLPKDRFSAERLKGVDSTLKIQPAKLEDSAVYLCASSGGTGHNSPLHFGNGTRLTVT.